This T cell receptor (beta chain) was identified in a study of cytomegalovirus exposure and HLA in healthy donors. Sequencing was performed with immunoSEQ multiplex PCR; in TCRdb, only in-frame clones are kept and a portion is missing. Of roughly 79,000 clones detected, 85% to 95% appear once; the ten largest clones hold roughly 0.62%. The CDR3 covers 13 residues. V was trimmed by 8 bases and J by 0 bases, leaving 10 bases between them. Germline values: CDR1 SNHLY, CDR2 FYNNEI. The TCR sequence derives from a man aged 18 to 35 in good health and CMV-seronegative. This sequence joins TRBV2 and TRBJ1-1; D is undetermined. Sequencing was done on a sample of PBMCs. The CDR3 DNA is TGTGCCAGCGGTCGAGAGTTGAACACTGAAGCTTTCTTT. Protein product: CASGRELNTEAFF.